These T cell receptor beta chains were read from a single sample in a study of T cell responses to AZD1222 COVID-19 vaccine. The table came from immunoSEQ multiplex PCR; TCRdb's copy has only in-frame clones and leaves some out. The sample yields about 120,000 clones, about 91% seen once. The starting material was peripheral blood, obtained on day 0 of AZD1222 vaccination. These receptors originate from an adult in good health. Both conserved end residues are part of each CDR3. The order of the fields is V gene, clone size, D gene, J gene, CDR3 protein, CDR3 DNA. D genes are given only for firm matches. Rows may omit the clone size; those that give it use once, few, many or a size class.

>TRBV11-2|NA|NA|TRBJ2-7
CASSRQTTYEQYF
TGTGCCAGCAGCCGACAAACCACATACGAGCAGTACTTC
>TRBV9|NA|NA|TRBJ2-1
CASSTRDWADFYNEQFF
TGTGCCAGCAGCACCCGCGATTGGGCGGACTTCTACAATGAGCAGTTCTTC
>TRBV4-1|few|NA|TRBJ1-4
CASSQDPGGPSLATNEKLFF
TGCGCCAGCAGCCAAGACCCCGGGGGACCAAGCCTCGCAACTAATGAAAAACTGTTTTTT
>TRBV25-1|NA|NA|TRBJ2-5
CASSEWGGREETQYF
TGTGCCAGCAGTGAATGGGGGGGCAGAGAAGAGACCCAGTACTTC
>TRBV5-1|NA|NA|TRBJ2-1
CASSPGRLGEQFF
TGCGCCAGCAGCCCGGGCAGGTTAGGTGAGCAGTTCTTC
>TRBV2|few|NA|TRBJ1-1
CASSGTAGTEAFF
TGTGCCAGCAGTGGGACGGCAGGAACTGAAGCTTTCTTT
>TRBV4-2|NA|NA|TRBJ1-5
CASSQDSGSNQPQHF
TGTGCCAGCAGCCAAGATAGCGGTAGCAATCAGCCCCAGCATTTT
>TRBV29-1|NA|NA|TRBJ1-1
CSVCPSLNTEAFF
TGCAGCGTTTGCCCCTCCCTGAACACTGAAGCTTTCTTT
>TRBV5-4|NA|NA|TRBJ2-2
CASSLRIVGTGELFF
TGTGCCAGCAGCTTGAGGATAGTCGGCACCGGGGAGCTGTTTTTT
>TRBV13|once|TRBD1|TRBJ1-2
CASTPFGTAGTGYGYTF
TGTGCCAGCACCCCATTCGGGACAGCCGGAACGGGCTATGGCTACACCTTC
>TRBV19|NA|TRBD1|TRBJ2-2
CASSPGTGSTGELFF
TGTGCCAGTAGTCCAGGGACAGGTAGCACCGGGGAGCTGTTTTTT
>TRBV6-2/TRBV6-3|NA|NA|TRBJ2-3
CASSYLGLEADTQYF
TGTGCCAGCAGTTACTTGGGGCTAGAAGCAGATACGCAGTATTTT
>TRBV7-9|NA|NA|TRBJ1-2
CASTSPREGRIEGYTF
TGTGCCAGCACCTCCCCCCGCGAGGGTCGTATTGAGGGCTACACCTTC
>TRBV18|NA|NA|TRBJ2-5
CASSPSVETQYF
TGTGCCAGCTCACCATCGGTGGAGACCCAGTACTTC
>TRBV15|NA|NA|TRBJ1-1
CATSRDLLGTEAFF
TGTGCCACCAGCAGAGATCTTTTGGGTACTGAAGCTTTCTTT
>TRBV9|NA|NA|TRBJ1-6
CASSVVGNSPLHF
TGTGCCAGCAGCGTAGTCGGCAACTCACCCCTCCACTTT
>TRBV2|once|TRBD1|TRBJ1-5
CASLGQFNQPQHF
TGTGCCAGCCTGGGACAGTTCAATCAGCCCCAGCATTTT
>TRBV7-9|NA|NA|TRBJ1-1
CASSLGWDAGRNTEAFF
TGTGCCAGCAGCTTAGGTTGGGACGCAGGAAGGAACACTGAAGCTTTCTTT
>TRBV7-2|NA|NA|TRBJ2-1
CASSLPWQEQFF
TGTGCCAGCAGCTTACCTTGGCAGGAGCAGTTCTTC
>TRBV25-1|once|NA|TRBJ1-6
CASSELGNSPLHF
TGTGCCAGCAGTGAATTGGGGAATTCACCCCTCCACTTT
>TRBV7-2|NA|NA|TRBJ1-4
CASSRELTTNEKLFF
TGTGCCAGCAGCCGGGAATTAACAACTAATGAAAAACTGTTTTTT
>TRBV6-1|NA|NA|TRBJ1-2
CASSESLYGYTF
TGTGCCAGCAGTGAATCTCTATATGGCTACACCTTC
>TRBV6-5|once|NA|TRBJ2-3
CASSYYGGGTDTQYF
TGTGCCAGCAGTTACTATGGGGGAGGCACAGATACGCAGTATTTT
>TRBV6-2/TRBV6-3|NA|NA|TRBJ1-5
CASSYMGPGVSSNQPQHF
TGTGCCAGCAGTTACATGGGTCCCGGAGTTAGTAGCAATCAGCCCCAGCATTTT
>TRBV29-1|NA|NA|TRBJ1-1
CSVSGDSTGDTEAFF
TGCAGCGTTTCCGGGGACTCGACTGGAGACACTGAAGCTTTCTTT
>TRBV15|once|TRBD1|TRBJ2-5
CATLRSGTAPGTQYF
TGTGCCACCCTTCGGTCCGGGACAGCGCCCGGGACCCAGTACTTC
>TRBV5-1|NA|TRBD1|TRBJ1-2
CASSPAQGAGYGYTF
TGCGCCAGCAGTCCGGCCCAGGGGGCAGGGTATGGCTACACCTTC